The 10 T cell receptor beta chains given below trace back to one sample, sequenced in a study of cytomegalovirus exposure and HLA in healthy donors. The PCR had 60 Vbeta and 13 Jbeta primers. The method was immunoSEQ multiplex PCR; TCRdb's version includes in-frame clones alone and lacks a portion of them. Its clone listing holds 150,000 to 200,000 clones. Source material: PBMCs. The receptor source for this set is a man aged 30 to 39 in good health and CMV-seronegative.

The chain employs TRBV7-9 and TRBJ1-5; perhaps TRBD1 as D (5 bases). V shed 5 bases and J shed 3 bases, with 17 bases lying between them. The CDR3 totals 16 residues. Germline CDR1 is SEHNR and CDR2 is FQNEAQ (reference sequence). The CDR3 spells CASSTFTGNNNQPQHF. In DNA form, the CDR3 reads TGTGCCAGCAGCACCTTCACAGGAAATAACAATCAGCCCCAGCATTTT.

The chain uses TRBV27 and TRBJ1-2; D unresolved. The CDR3 consists of 15 residues. With 4 bases removed from V and 0 bases from J, the gap between germline ends came to 12 bases. The germline V gene has CDR1 MNHEY and CDR2 SMNVEV (reference sequence). Written as DNA, the CDR3 is TGTGCCAGCAGTTCGACTCCGACTTCTAACTATGGCTACACCTTC. Translating it yields CASSSTPTSNYGYTF.

J is TRBJ2-7 and V is TRBV7-2; tentative D call: TRBD2 (6 bases). Germline lookup yields CDR1 SGHTA and CDR2 FQGNSA. The CDR3 covers 14 residues. With 5 bases removed from V and 6 bases from J, the gap between germline ends came to 17 bases. In nucleotides, the CDR3 is TGTGCCAGCAGCGTGGGACTTTTTTTGGGCGAGCAGTACTTC. Encoded protein: CASSVGLFLGEQYF.

The chain is built from TRBV30 and TRBJ1-2; tentatively, D is TRBD1 (5 bases). The CDR3 runs 13 residues. V dropped 2 bases and J dropped 2 bases, with 9 bases sitting between them. From germline, CDR1 is GTSNPN and CDR2 SVGIG (reference sequence). The DNA of the CDR3 is TGTGCCTGGAGTCGACAGTACAACTATGGCTACACCTTC. This translates into CAWSRQYNYGYTF.

The rearrangement joins TRBV19 to TRBJ2-7; no reliable D call. V was cut by 5 bases and J by 1 base, with 9 bases left in between. This CDR3 is built from 13 residues. Germline CDR1 LNHDA, CDR2 SQIVND (reference sequence). CDR3 DNA sequence: TGTGCCAGTAGTTTCGGTCCATCCTACGAGCAGTACTTC. It codes for CASSFGPSYEQYF.

Note on this clone: The same CDR3 can be traced to other DNA sequences in this sample. This rearrangement joins TRBV6-5 to TRBJ1-2; 8 bases fit TRBD1. The J segment lost 1 base and the V segment lost 2 bases, leaving 6 bases of the junction unmatched. This CDR3 is built from 16 residues. Germline V gene data show CDR1 as MNHEY and CDR2 as SVGAGI. The CDR3 loop is CASSYTPTGVNYGYTF. In nucleotides, the CDR3 is TGTGCCAGCAGTTACACCCCGACAGGGGTTAACTATGGCTACACCTTC.

The CDR3 nucleotides read TGCGCCAGCAGTGAGAGACGGGGGGGAATCCACGAGCAGTACTTC. Residues: CASSERRGGIHEQYF. V and J are TRBV10-1 and TRBJ2-7, with TRBD2 matching over 8 bases. The V and J ends lost 2 bases and 5 bases, in that order; junction bases with no gene match: 8. This CDR3 contains 15 residues. Germline V gene data show CDR1 as WNHNN and CDR2 as SYGVQD (reference sequence).

This chain connects TRBV29-1 to TRBJ1-1; TRBD1 agrees at 10 bases. The V gene's germline CDR1 is SQVTM and CDR2 ANQGSEA. With 0 bases clipped from V and 6 bases from J, the junction kept 7 bases outside the gene matches. The CDR3 is 15 amino acids. CDR3 sequence (DNA): TGCAGCGTTGAAGAGTTGGGACAGGGGAGCTCTGAAGCTTTCTTT. As protein: CSVEELGQGSSEAFF. The whole variable domain, filled in from reference TRBV29-1 and TRBJ1-1, reads SAVISQKPSRDICQRGTSLTIQCQVDSQVTMMFWYRQQPGQSLTLIATANQGSEATYESGFVIDKFPISRPNLTFSTLTVSNMSPEDSSIYLCSVEELGQGSSEAFFGQGTRLTVV.

This chain connects TRBV6-5 to TRBJ2-7, with TRBD2 matching over 8 bases. Trimming removed 8 bases from V and 2 bases from J; junction bases left unmatched: 8. The germline CDR1 and CDR2 sequences are MNHEY and SVGAGI. The CDR3 covers 14 residues. The CDR3 loop reads CASSERETTYEQYF. As DNA, the CDR3 is TGTGCCAGCTCAGAGCGGGAGACTACCTACGAGCAGTACTTC.

J is TRBJ1-1 and V is TRBV19, with 7 bases fitting TRBD1. In germline, CDR1 is LNHDA, CDR2 SQIVND (reference sequence). The CDR3 is 15 residues long. The ends lost 6 bases at V and 0 bases at J; junction bases unmatched: 7. The CDR3 sequence: CASSPGGRVNTEAFF. CDR3 nucleotide sequence: TGTGCCAGTAGCCCAGGGGGACGCGTGAACACTGAAGCTTTCTTT.